This T cell receptor (beta chain) was captured in a study of T cells after somatic rescue of genetic block. The method was immunoSEQ multiplex PCR; TCRdb's version includes in-frame clones alone and lacks a portion of them. The sample comprises tens of thousands of clones, 80% to 95% of which are singletons, and around 3% rests with the top ten. The CDR3 totals 13 residues. The V gene lost 6 bases and the J gene lost 0 bases, with 8 bases spanning the gap. Per germline, CDR1 MNHNY and CDR2 SVGAGI (reference sequence). The sample taken for sequencing was peripheral blood mononuclear cells (PBMCs). The TCR was taken from a man aged 35-49 years. The gene calls are TRBV6-6 and TRBJ1-1, with D unresolved. The CDR3 here is CASRPSMNTEAFF. The CDR3 DNA follows: TGTGCCAGCAGGCCAAGTATGAACACTGAAGCTTTCTTT.